The rows below give T cell receptor beta chains drawn from one sample of a study of response to subunit inactivated influenza vaccine. TCRdb ran MiXCR on the RT-PCR reads and lists one entry per CDR3 protein. The data hold hundreds of thousands of distinct CDR3 sequences, with approximately 11% observed a single time. The sequencing here drew on PBMCs from blood, taken more than 35 days after vaccination. Receptors originate from a man aged 45-65 years who received an inactivated influenza vaccine. The CDR3 runs from the conserved cysteine through the conserved F or W. Fields, in order: J gene, D gene, V gene, CDR3 length, clone size, CDR3 protein, CDR3 DNA. A D gene is named only where the DNA matches it firmly. Rows give clone size only sometimes, using once, few, many, or a class for an expanded clone.

TRBJ2-3 . TRBV18 14 . CASSPPRPPGTQYF TGTGCCAGCTCACCACCTCGCCCCCCAGGGACGCAGTATTTT
TRBJ1-2 . TRBV10-3 12 few CAISDLGDGYTF TGTGCCATCAGTGACCTGGGAGATGGCTACACCTTC
TRBJ2-2 . TRBV2 13 . CASTDPGVGELFF TGTGCCAGCACCGACCCCGGGGTCGGGGAGCTGTTTTTT
TRBJ1-6 . TRBV10-3 13 . CAISESPRQPLHF TGTGCCATCAGTGAGTCCCCCAGACAACCCCTCCACTTT
TRBJ1-1 . TRBV15 15 . CATSLDLRDRERAFF TGTGCCACCAGCTTAGACCTCCGGGACCGGGAGCGGGCTTTCTTT
TRBJ2-7 . TRBV5-5 15 many CASSSDSLYSYEQYF TGTGCCAGCAGCTCAGACAGCCTTTACTCCTACGAGCAGTACTTC
TRBJ2-1 TRBD2 TRBV18 15 . CASSPGSSGHNEQFF TGTGCCAGCTCACCAGGAAGTAGCGGGCACAATGAGCAGTTCTTC
TRBJ2-7 . TRBV5-1 15 few CASSRWDPLSYEQYF TGCGCCAGCTCAAGGTGGGACCCCCTTTCCTACGAGCAGTACTTC
TRBJ2-2 . TRBV7-2 16 . CASSLFRTANTGELFF TGTGCCAGCAGCTTATTCAGGACGGCGAACACCGGGGAGCTGTTTTTT
TRBJ2-2 . TRBV6-2/TRBV6-3 14 . CASIVRGGAGELFF TGTGCCAGCATAGTAAGGGGAGGTGCCGGGGAGCTGTTTTTT
TRBJ2-2 . TRBV29-1 15 few CSAGIGGLNTGELFF TGCAGCGCCGGAATAGGCGGTTTGAACACCGGGGAGCTGTTTTTT
TRBJ2-1 TRBD2 TRBV24-1 13 . CATSLAGRNEQFF TGTGCCACCAGTCTAGCGGGGAGGAATGAGCAGTTCTTC
TRBJ1-2 TRBD1 TRBV4-3 15 few CASSQDGQGAWGYTF TGCGCCAGCAGCCAAGATGGTCAGGGGGCTTGGGGCTACACCTTC
TRBJ2-1 TRBD2 TRBV5-1 16 many CASPDPGTSGENEQFF TGCGCCAGTCCTGACCCCGGGACTAGCGGAGAAAATGAGCAGTTCTTC
TRBJ2-1 . TRBV7-9 12 . CASSSASSEQFF TGTGCCAGCAGCTCAGCAAGTAGTGAGCAGTTCTTC
TRBJ2-7 TRBD1 TRBV20-1 19 . CSARFRDSDDFDLSYEQYF TGCAGTGCTAGATTCCGGGACAGCGACGACTTCGACCTCTCCTACGAGCAGTACTTC
TRBJ2-7 TRBD2 TRBV29-1 14 many CSVEVAGSSYEQYF TGCAGCGTTGAGGTAGCGGGGAGCTCCTACGAGCAGTACTTC
TRBJ2-1 . TRBV29-1 11 many CSVEDEREQFF TGCAGCGTTGAAGATGAGCGGGAGCAGTTCTTC
TRBJ2-7 TRBD2 TRBV4-3 15 . CASSQSPGGEYEQYF TGCGCCAGCAGCCAGTCCCCGGGGGGGGAGTACGAGCAGTACTTC
TRBJ1-2 . TRBV2 15 few CASAPLGDSNYGYTF TGTGCCAGCGCCCCTTTGGGGGACTCTAACTATGGCTACACCTTC
TRBJ2-1 . TRBV5-1 16 few CASSLDPQSSYNEQFF TGCGCCAGCAGCTTGGACCCCCAGAGCTCCTACAATGAGCAGTTCTTC
TRBJ1-3 . TRBV4-3 16 many CASSQEIRKSGDTIYF TGCGCCAGCAGCCAAGAGATACGCAAGTCTGGGGACACCATATATTTT
TRBJ2-7 TRBD1 TRBV7-2 17 few CASSAGGQGANSYEQYF TGTGCCAGCAGCGCCGGAGGACAGGGGGCTAACTCCTACGAGCAGTACTTC
TRBJ2-4 TRBD2 TRBV12-3/TRBV12-4 17 . CASSWTSGSGAKNIQYF TGTGCCAGCAGTTGGACTAGCGGGAGTGGAGCCAAAAACATTCAGTACTTC
TRBJ2-5 . TRBV7-6 14 . CASSFWPDQETQYF TGTGCCAGCAGCTTCTGGCCGGACCAAGAGACCCAGTACTTC
TRBJ1-3 . TRBV7-9 15 . CASSTYRDTGNTIYF TGTGCCAGCAGCACATACCGGGACACTGGAAACACCATATATTTT
TRBJ1-3 . TRBV5-1 17 . CASSLAAPGYSGNTIYF TGCGCCAGCAGCTTGGCGGCTCCAGGCTACTCTGGAAACACCATATATTTT
TRBJ2-7 . TRBV27 15 . CASSFKQRFYYEQYF TGTGCCAGCAGTTTTAAACAGAGATTCTACTACGAGCAGTACTTC
TRBJ2-3 . TRBV4-2 12 many CASSQLQGGQYF TGTGCCAGCAGCCAACTCCAAGGGGGGCAGTATTTT
TRBJ2-3 TRBD2 TRBV7-2 15 many CASSLVSGDTDTQYF TGTGCCAGCAGCTTAGTTAGCGGGGACACAGATACGCAGTATTTT
TRBJ2-3 TRBD2 TRBV12-3/TRBV12-4 15 few CASSKNSGARDTQYF TGTGCCAGCAGCAAAAATAGCGGGGCTAGAGATACGCAGTATTTT
TRBJ2-3 TRBD2 TRBV27 16 . CASSLTVRGGTDTQYF TGTGCCAGCAGCCTCACGGTGCGGGGGGGCACAGATACGCAGTATTTT
TRBJ2-3 . TRBV29-1 15 few CSVGGGPWNTDTQYF TGCAGCGTTGGGGGCGGGCCGTGGAACACAGATACGCAGTATTTT
TRBJ1-2 . TRBV6-1 14 once CASTTGSPNYGYTF TGTGCCAGCACCACGGGGTCACCTAACTATGGCTACACCTTC
TRBJ1-4 . TRBV7-9 15 . CASSLALVPNEKLFF TGTGCCAGCAGCTTAGCTCTCGTTCCTAATGAAAAACTGTTTTTT
TRBJ2-7 TRBD2 TRBV3-1 16 . CASSLLHLAGSYEQYF TGTGCCAGCAGCCTCCTCCACCTAGCGGGATCTTACGAGCAGTACTTC
TRBJ1-5 TRBD1 TRBV27 15 . CASRLGQGAHQPQHF TGTGCCAGCAGACTCGGACAGGGGGCTCATCAGCCCCAGCATTTT
TRBJ2-3 . TRBV15 16 . CATSRGPPRGTDTQYF TGTGCCACCAGCAGAGGTCCTCCCAGGGGCACAGATACGCAGTATTTT
TRBJ1-1 . TRBV12-3/TRBV12-4 15 . CASSSAGTVNTEAFF TGTGCCAGCAGTTCCGCCGGGACGGTGAACACTGAAGCTTTCTTT
TRBJ2-3 TRBD2 TRBV20-1 15 . CSARDGGLASDTQYF TGCAGTGCTAGAGATGGCGGACTAGCATCAGATACGCAGTATTTT
TRBJ2-3 . TRBV29-1 14 many CSVGFRQVTDTQYF TGCAGCGTTGGGTTTCGGCAGGTCACAGATACGCAGTATTTT
TRBJ2-7 . TRBV5-4 15 . CASSPRFGGGDEQYF TGTGCCAGCAGCCCCCGCTTCGGAGGGGGCGACGAGCAGTACTTC
TRBJ2-1 . TRBV5-5 14 many CASSPAENYNEQFF TGTGCCAGCAGCCCAGCGGAAAACTACAATGAGCAGTTCTTC
TRBJ2-7 . TRBV28 14 many CASSLIRQSYEQYF TGTGCCAGCAGTTTAATCCGGCAGAGCTACGAGCAGTACTTC
TRBJ2-6 . TRBV20-1 15 few CSAPLGHSGANVLTF TGCAGTGCTCCGCTCGGACACTCTGGGGCCAACGTCCTGACTTTC
TRBJ2-5 . TRBV12-3/TRBV12-4 15 . CASSLAGTPAGTQYF TGTGCCAGCAGTTTGGCCGGGACACCGGCGGGGACCCAGTACTTC
TRBJ2-3 . TRBV5-5 17 . CASSLDPDTDSTDTQYF TGTGCCAGCAGCTTGGACCCGGACACCGACAGCACAGATACGCAGTATTTT
TRBJ2-7 . TRBV28 12 . CASSFSGVEQYF TGTGCCAGCAGTTTCTCAGGGGTCGAGCAGTACTTC
TRBJ1-1 TRBD1 TRBV29-1 12 many CSVNRGPTEAFF TGCAGCGTTAACAGGGGCCCCACTGAAGCTTTCTTT
TRBJ1-2 TRBD1 TRBV12-5 19 few CASGLVPRADRGKNYGYTF TGTGCTAGTGGTTTGGTACCAAGGGCGGACAGGGGGAAAAACTATGGCTACACCTTC
TRBJ1-2 . TRBV5-1 14 many CASSLAAGRNGYTF TGCGCCAGCAGCTTGGCCGCAGGGAGGAATGGCTACACCTTC
TRBJ2-2 . TRBV20-1 16 . CSARVWDGQRTGELFF TGCAGTGCTAGAGTCTGGGACGGACAGAGGACCGGGGAGCTGTTTTTT
TRBJ2-5 . TRBV27 14 . CASRLAGLRETQYF TGTGCCAGCCGCTTGGCGGGGCTCAGGGAGACCCAGTACTTC
TRBJ2-3 TRBD1 TRBV5-1 16 few CASSLRTGTSTDTQYF TGCGCCAGCAGCTTACGGACAGGGACTAGCACAGATACGCAGTATTTT
TRBJ2-2 TRBD1 TRBV12-3/TRBV12-4 16 few CASRRTGGSNTGELFF TGTGCCAGCAGACGGACAGGGGGATCGAACACCGGGGAGCTGTTTTTT